The present T cell receptor (beta chain) was sequenced within a study of control samples from healthy donors and cancer patients. Method: immunoSEQ multiplex PCR; TCRdb's copy keeps in-frame clones and lacks some. The top ten hold 4.9% of the sample, which has 120,000 to 150,000 clones, 89% seen once. Sequenced material: blood. The sequence was obtained from a man younger than 40 in good health.

The CDR3 sequence is CASSSSSGGAFTGELFF. CDR3 in DNA: TGTGCCAGCAGCTCCTCTAGCGGGGGGGCTTTCACCGGGGAGCTGTTTTTT. This chain joins TRBV9 and TRBJ2-2; 12 positions match TRBD2. CDR3 length: 17 amino acids. Germline V lookup: CDR1 SGDLS, CDR2 YYNGEE. Trimming cost V 4 bases and J 4 bases; bases outside gene matches: 8.